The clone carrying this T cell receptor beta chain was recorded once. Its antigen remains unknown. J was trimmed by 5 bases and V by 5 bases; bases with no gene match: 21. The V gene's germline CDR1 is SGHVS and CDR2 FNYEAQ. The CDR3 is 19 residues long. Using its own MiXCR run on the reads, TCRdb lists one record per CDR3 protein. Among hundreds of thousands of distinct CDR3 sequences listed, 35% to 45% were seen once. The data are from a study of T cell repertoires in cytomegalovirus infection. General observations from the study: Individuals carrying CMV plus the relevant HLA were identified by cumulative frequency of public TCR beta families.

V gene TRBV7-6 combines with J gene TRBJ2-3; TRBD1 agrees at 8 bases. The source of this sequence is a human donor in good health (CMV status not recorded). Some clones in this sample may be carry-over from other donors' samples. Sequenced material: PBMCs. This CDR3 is CASSPLAPGQGLVRDTQYF. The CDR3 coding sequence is TGTGCCAGCAGCCCGCTAGCCCCCGGACAGGGCTTAGTACGAGATACGCAGTATTTT.